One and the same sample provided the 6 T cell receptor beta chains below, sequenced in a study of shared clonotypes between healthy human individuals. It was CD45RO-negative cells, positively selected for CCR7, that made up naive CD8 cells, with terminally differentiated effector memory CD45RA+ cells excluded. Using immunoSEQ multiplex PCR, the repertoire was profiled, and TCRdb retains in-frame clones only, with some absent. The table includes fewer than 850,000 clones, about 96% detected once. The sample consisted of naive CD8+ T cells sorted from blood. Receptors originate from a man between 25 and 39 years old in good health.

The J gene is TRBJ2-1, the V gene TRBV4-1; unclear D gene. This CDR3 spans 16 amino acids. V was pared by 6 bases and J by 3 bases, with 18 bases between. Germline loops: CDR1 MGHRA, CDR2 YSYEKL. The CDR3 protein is CASSTEQLDFYNEQFF. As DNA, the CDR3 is TGCGCCAGCAGTACAGAGCAATTGGATTTCTACAATGAGCAGTTCTTC.

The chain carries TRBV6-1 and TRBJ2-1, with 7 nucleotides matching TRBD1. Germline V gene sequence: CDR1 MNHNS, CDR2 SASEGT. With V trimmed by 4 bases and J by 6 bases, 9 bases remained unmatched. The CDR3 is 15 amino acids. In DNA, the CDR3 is TGTGCCAGCAGTGGGACAGGCGCTCAATTCAATGAGCAGTTCTTC. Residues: CASSGTGAQFNEQFF.

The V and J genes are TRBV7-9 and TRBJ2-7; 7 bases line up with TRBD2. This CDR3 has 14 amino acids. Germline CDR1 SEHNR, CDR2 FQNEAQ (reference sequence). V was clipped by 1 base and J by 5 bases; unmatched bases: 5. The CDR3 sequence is CASSLVGSGNEQYF. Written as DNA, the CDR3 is TGTGCCAGCAGCTTAGTAGGAAGCGGGAACGAGCAGTACTTC. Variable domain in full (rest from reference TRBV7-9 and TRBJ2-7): DTGVSQNPRHKITKRGQNVTFRCDPISEHNRLYWYRQTLGQGPEFLTYFQNEAQLEKSRLLSDRFSAERPKGSFSTLEIQRTEQGDSAMYLCASSLVGSGNEQYFGPGTRLTVT.

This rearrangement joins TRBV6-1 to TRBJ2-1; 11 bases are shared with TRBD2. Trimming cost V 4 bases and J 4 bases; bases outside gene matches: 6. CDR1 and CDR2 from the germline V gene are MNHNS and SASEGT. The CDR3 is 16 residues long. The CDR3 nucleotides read TGTGCCAGCAGTGCACTAGCGGGAGATTTGTACAATGAGCAGTTCTTC. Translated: CASSALAGDLYNEQFF.

The CDR3 nucleotides read TGTGCCAGCAGCCAAGAAGGGCCAGCGGGAGCGGATACGCAGTATTTT. Its translation: CASSQEGPAGADTQYF. The genes are TRBV4-2 and TRBJ2-3; 8 bases match TRBD2. Germline V gene data show CDR1 as LGHNA and CDR2 as YNFKEQ. This CDR3 comprises 16 residues. V was clipped by 0 bases and J by 6 bases; unmatched bases: 8.

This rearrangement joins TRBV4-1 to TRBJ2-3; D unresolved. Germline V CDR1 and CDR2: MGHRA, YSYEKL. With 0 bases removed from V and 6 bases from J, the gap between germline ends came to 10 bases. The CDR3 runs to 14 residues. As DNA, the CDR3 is TGCGCCAGCAGCCAAGAACAGTTTGGGGATACGCAGTATTTT. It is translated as CASSQEQFGDTQYF.